Following are 2 T cell receptor beta chains from one sample sequenced in a study of blood T cells in healthy people across ages. PCR was performed a second time for roughly 7 to 12 cycles using a sample-barcoded 5' primer and a J-beta primer mix. One entry per CDR3 protein results from TCRdb running MiXCR on the 5' RACE reads. The sample gives 450,000 to 700,000 distinct CDR3 sequences, roughly 29% of which show up once; less than 20% is in the top ten. The sequenced sample consisted of blood. The origin of the receptors is a woman in her 70s in good health.

V and J are TRBV7-8 and TRBJ1-2; D might be TRBD1 (5 bases). V lost 11 bases, J lost 8 bases, and 18 bases lay in between. Germline lookup yields CDR1 SGHVS and CDR2 FQNEAQ. The CDR3 contains 12 residues. The CDR3 DNA reads TGTGCCCCACCGGGGGTGCGTAAAGGCTACACCTTC. It is translated as CAPPGVRKGYTF.

This clonotype was observed a single time. The chain links TRBV7-2 to TRBJ1-3; TRBD1 agrees at 8 bases. With 1 base clipped from V and 2 bases from J, the junction kept 1 base outside the gene matches. Germline CDR1 is SGHTA and CDR2 is FQGNSA. The CDR3 has 15 residues. CDR3 region: CASSLVGQAGNTIYF. The CDR3 DNA reads as TGTGCCAGCAGCTTAGTGGGACAGGCTGGAAACACCATATATTTT. The whole variable domain, filled in from reference TRBV7-2 and TRBJ1-3, reads GAGVSQSPSNKVTEKGKDVELRCDPISGHTALYWYRQSLGQGLEFLIYFQGNSAPDKSGLPSDRFSAERTGGSVSTLTIQRTQQEDSAVYLCASSLVGQAGNTIYFGEGSWLTVV.